Following are 10 T cell receptor beta chains from one sample sequenced in a study of Tregs in tolerant kidney transplant recipients. The data were produced by immunoSEQ multiplex PCR, yet TCRdb's version contains in-frame clones alone and is incomplete. The top ten clones hold about 0.58% of a sample with about 240,000 clones, approximately 83% of them seen once. The specimen sequenced was CD4+ T cells from blood. The receptors stem from a human donor in good health.

The V call is TRBV18, the J call TRBJ2-7, with TRBD2 as a possible D gene (5 bases). The CDR3 loop spans 13 amino acids. V was pared by 3 bases and J by 6 bases, with 12 bases between. Germline CDR1 and CDR2: KGHSH and LQKENI. The CDR3 DNA reads TGTGCCAGCTCACCGGAGGAGTTGAGCGAGCAGTACTTC. Translating it yields CASSPEELSEQYF.

This clone was seen just once. This chain connects TRBV29-1 to TRBJ2-7, with 8 bases fitting TRBD1. With V trimmed by 6 bases and J by 1 base, 11 bases remained unmatched. The CDR3 consists of 15 residues. From germline, CDR1 is SQVTM and CDR2 ANQGSEA. The DNA of the CDR3 is TGCAGCGTGACCCCCCAGGGGGCTCGATCCTACGAGCAGTACTTC. It specifies CSVTPQGARSYEQYF.

As for this clone: The same CDR3 arises from other DNA sequences in this sample as well. The chain is built from TRBV7-9 and TRBJ1-5; possibly TRBD1 for D (5 bases). Germline CDR1 and CDR2: SEHNR and FQNEAQ (reference sequence). CDR3 size: 14 residues. The germline V and J ends were trimmed by 2 bases and 1 base, with 6 bases remaining between them. CDR3 protein: CASSLRGSNQPQHF. The CDR3 nucleotides read TGTGCCAGCAGCTTACGGGGCAGCAATCAGCCCCAGCATTTT.

The rearrangement joins TRBV18 to TRBJ2-6; the match to TRBD1 covers 10 bases. The CDR3 contains 18 residues. The germline gives CDR1 KGHSH, CDR2 LQKENI. J gave up 4 bases and V 5 bases, and 11 bases lay outside the gene matches. The CDR3 DNA reads as TGTGCCAGCTCAGAGACCGGGACAGGGGTGCCCGGGGCCAACGTCCTGACTTTC. This codes for CASSETGTGVPGANVLTF.

This chain connects TRBV11-2 to TRBJ2-5; 10 bases are a match to TRBD2. Trimming removed 0 bases from V and 4 bases from J; junction bases left unmatched: 8. Germline V gives CDR1 SGHAT, CDR2 FQNNGV. The CDR3 is made up of 17 amino acids. CDR3 protein: CASSLDLGTSAIETQYF. The CDR3 coding sequence is TGTGCCAGCAGCTTAGATCTAGGGACTAGCGCAATAGAGACCCAGTACTTC.

The rearrangement uses TRBV2 and TRBJ1-1; D unclear. CDR3 size: 14 residues. The V gene's germline CDR1 is SNHLY and CDR2 FYNNEI. With 3 bases removed from V and 4 bases from J, the gap between germline ends came to 12 bases. The CDR3 spells CASSDPGLTTEAFF. CDR3 nucleotide sequence: TGTGCCAGCAGTGACCCGGGCCTGACCACTGAAGCTTTCTTT. Full variable domain (missing parts from reference TRBV2 and TRBJ1-1): EPEVTQTPSHQVTQMGQEVILRCVPISNHLYFYWYRQILGQKVEFLVSFYNNEISEKSEIFDDQFSVERPDGSNFTLKIRSTKLEDSAMYFCASSDPGLTTEAFFGQGTRLTVV.

This clone was counted only a few times. V is TRBV30 and J is TRBJ1-6; no reliable D call. Germline V lookup: CDR1 GTSNPN, CDR2 SVGIG (reference sequence). The CDR3 is 15 amino acids. V lost 0 bases, J lost 5 bases, and 11 bases lay in between. CDR3 DNA: TGTGCCTGGAGTGTAGCAGGCCCGAATAATTCACCCCTCCACTTT. Protein product: CAWSVAGPNNSPLHF.

V usage is TRBV25-1 and J usage is TRBJ1-1, with 7 positions matching TRBD1. This CDR3 spans 15 amino acids. V gave up 6 bases and J gave up 1 base; unmatched junction bases: 8. Per the germline V gene, CDR1 is MGHDK and CDR2 is SYGVNS. CDR3 loop: CASRVSRGANTEAFF. The CDR3 DNA is TGTGCCAGCAGAGTTTCCAGGGGGGCGAACACTGAAGCTTTCTTT.

The chain is built from TRBV18 and TRBJ2-1, with TRBD2 identical over 13 bases. The V segment lost 3 bases and the J segment 4 bases; nucleotides outside the gene matches: 12. In germline, CDR1 is KGHSH, CDR2 LQKENI. The CDR3 covers 19 residues. CDR3 sequence: CASSPSHGLAGDLYNEQFF. The CDR3 DNA is TGTGCCAGCTCACCGAGTCACGGACTAGCGGGGGACTTGTACAATGAGCAGTTCTTC.

CDR3 protein: CASSLVTSGRTDTQYF. CDR3 DNA sequence: TGCGCCAGCAGCTTGGTGACTAGCGGGAGGACAGATACGCAGTATTTT. The chain recombines TRBV5-1 with TRBJ2-3, with 13 nucleotides matching TRBD2. CDR3 length: 16 residues. The V segment lost 0 bases and the J segment 3 bases; nucleotides outside the gene matches: 1. Per germline, CDR1 SGHRS and CDR2 YFSETQ.